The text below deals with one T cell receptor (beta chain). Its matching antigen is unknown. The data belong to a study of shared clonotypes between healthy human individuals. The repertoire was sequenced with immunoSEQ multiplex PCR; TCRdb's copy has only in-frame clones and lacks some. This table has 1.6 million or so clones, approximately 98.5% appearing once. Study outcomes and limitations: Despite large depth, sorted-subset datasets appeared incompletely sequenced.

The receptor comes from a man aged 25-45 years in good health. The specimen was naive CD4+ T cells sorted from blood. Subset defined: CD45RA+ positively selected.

The CDR3 loop reads CASSPIRDRGLYEQYF. The CDR3 region has the DNA TGTGCCAGCTCACCAATTCGAGACAGGGGCCTCTACGAGCAGTACTTC. The chain is built from TRBV18 and TRBJ2-7; 8 nucleotides match TRBD1. With V trimmed by 2 bases and J by 3 bases, 9 bases remained unmatched. The germline gives CDR1 KGHSH, CDR2 LQKENI. The CDR3 consists of 16 residues.